The 21 T cell receptor beta chains below were found in one sample sequenced in a study of T cell clonality in common variable immunodeficiency. Data came from immunoSEQ multiplex PCR; TCRdb stores just in-frame clones and leaves some out. The sample is made up of around 50,000 clones, none counted only once. The sequenced sample was peripheral blood mononuclear cells. The receptors originated from a person between 18 and 75 years old in good health.

This clone appeared many times. The read ends 3 residues shy of where the CDR3 ends; the end is completed using the germline J gene. This sequence joins TRBV5-6 and TRBJ1-4, with D possibly matching TRBD1 (6 bases). Trimming removed 4 bases at V and 4 bases at J, with 8 bases between. CDR3 length equals 13 residues. Germline V CDR1 and CDR2: SGHDT, YYEEEE. The sequenced part of the CDR3 DNA is TGTGCCAGCAGCGGCAGGGGTAATGAAAAA. Translation gives CASSGRGNEK. In full, the CDR3 reads CASSGRGNEKLFF.

There are many counts of this clone. The read halts 3 residues ahead of the CDR3 end, with the missing end drawn from the germline J gene. This rearrangement joins TRBV19 to TRBJ2-7, with TRBD2 matching 13 bases. The CDR3 covers 15 residues. Per the germline V gene, CDR1 is LNHDA and CDR2 is SQIVND (reference sequence). The ends lost 3 bases at V and 4 bases at J; junction bases unmatched: 3. The part of the CDR3 DNA that was read is TGTGCCAGTAGTATGAGGACTAGCGGGAGATACGAG. Its translation: CASSMRTSGRYE. The entire CDR3 reads CASSMRTSGRYEQYF.

A word on this clone: The read ends 3 residues before the CDR3 terminus; that terminus is restored from the germline J gene. This chain links TRBV30 with TRBJ2-7, with D tentatively TRBD2 (7 bases). This CDR3 spans 14 amino acids. Trimming removed 5 bases at V and 3 bases at J, with 17 bases between. The germline CDR1 and CDR2 sequences are GTSNPN and SVGIG (reference sequence). Partial CDR3 DNA: TGTGCCTGGGGGGGAGGGGGGGCCTACTACGAG. Translating it yields CAWGGGGAYYE. The entire CDR3 protein is CAWGGGGAYYEQYF.

This clone came up many times. The CDR3 end falls 3 residues outside the read, so it is completed with the germline J gene. The V gene is TRBV19, the J gene TRBJ2-7; TRBD2 matches at 7 bases. The length of the CDR3 is 14 residues. Germline CDR1 LNHDA, CDR2 SQIVND (reference sequence). J gave up 3 bases and V 6 bases, and 8 bases lay outside the gene matches. The part of the CDR3 DNA that was read is TGTGCCAGTAGCGTGGGGGGGTCGGGCTACGAG. Its translation is CASSVGGSGYE. The whole CDR3 sequence is CASSVGGSGYEQYF.

This clone was detected ten times or more. The read ends 3 residues before the CDR3 terminus; that terminus is restored from the germline J gene. The chain uses TRBV4-2 and TRBJ2-3, with a possible D match to TRBD2 (5 bases). Germline lookup yields CDR1 LGHNA and CDR2 YNFKEQ. Trimming stripped 3 bases from V and 0 bases from J, with 13 bases between. The CDR3 loop spans 16 amino acids. CDR3 DNA (partial): TGTGCCAGCAGCCATGAGAGCGGAACTAGCACAGATACG. The encoded protein is CASSHESGTSTDT. The whole CDR3 sequence reads CASSHESGTSTDTQYF.

This clone was seen repeatedly, ten times or more. Read sequence stops 3 residues before the CDR3 end, and the germline J gene provides the missing end. The rearrangement links TRBV5-4 to TRBJ2-7; possible D gene TRBD2, 5 bases. With 7 bases removed from V and 3 bases from J, the gap between germline ends came to 17 bases. CDR1 is SGHNT and CDR2 is YYREEE in the germline V gene (reference sequence). This CDR3 comprises 14 residues. CDR3 in amino acids: CASSPPTGGYEQYF. The covered CDR3 bases are TGTGCCAGCTCTCCCCCGACTGGAGGCTACGAG.

This clone has only a few counts. The CDR3 goes on 3 residues after the read ends, and that part is filled in from the germline J gene. This sequence joins TRBV19 and TRBJ2-1, with TRBD2 matching over 11 bases. Per the germline V gene, CDR1 is LNHDA and CDR2 is SQIVND (reference sequence). This CDR3 has 17 amino acids. Trimming at V came to 5 bases and at J to 2 bases, leaving 8 bases not matched to a gene. CDR3: CASSPRELAGAYNEQFF. CDR3 DNA (partial): TGTGCCAGTAGTCCTCGAGAACTAGCGGGAGCCTACAATGAG.

This clone was counted ten times or more. The CDR3 end lies 3 residues beyond the end of the read and is filled in from the germline J gene. V usage is TRBV7-2 and J usage is TRBJ2-5; perhaps TRBD1 as D (5 bases). Trimming removed 8 bases from V and 1 base from J, with 14 bases in between. The CDR3 runs 14 residues. In germline, CDR1 is SGHTA, CDR2 FQGNSA. This CDR3 reads CASSIRQIQETQYF. The sequenced part of the CDR3 DNA is TGTGCCAGCTCAATAAGACAGATCCAAGAGACC.

This clone has more than one count but fewer than ten. With the read ending 3 residues before the CDR3 end, the germline J gene is used to fill in that end. The V call is TRBV18, the J call TRBJ2-5; TRBD1 matches at 8 bases. Looked up from germline, CDR1 is KGHSH and CDR2 is LQKENI. Trimming took 0 bases from V and 5 from J; bases not matched to a gene: 8. There are 16 residues in the CDR3. The CDR3 bases that were read are TGTGCCAGCTCACCACCTCCAGGGGGCGCGGGGGAGACC. Translated: CASSPPPGGAGET. The whole CDR3 protein is CASSPPPGGAGETQYF.

This clone was detected many times. The read ends 3 residues before the CDR3 terminus; that terminus is restored from the germline J gene. The chain couples TRBV15 to TRBJ2-1, with 7 bases aligning to TRBD1. CDR1 is LNHNV and CDR2 is YYDKDF in the germline V gene (reference sequence). Losses at the gene ends were 0 bases for V and 3 bases for J; bases not matched to a gene: 8. The CDR3 extends over 17 amino acids. The sequenced CDR3 bases are TGTGCCACCAGCAGAGATGACAGGGCCCCTATCTACAATGAG. Encoded protein: CATSRDDRAPIYNE. The full CDR3 is CATSRDDRAPIYNEQFF.

This clone came up many times. The read finishes 3 residues shy of the CDR3 end, and the germline J gene is used to complete it. V and J are TRBV18 and TRBJ1-6; D perhaps matches TRBD1 (5 bases). Per the germline V gene, CDR1 is KGHSH and CDR2 is LQKENI. CDR3 length equals 15 residues. Trimming left V 1 base short and J 8 bases short, with 12 bases between. The part of the CDR3 DNA that was read is TGTGCCAGCTCACCACGGGGACTGGGGGATTCACCC. Residues: CASSPRGLGDSP. The entire CDR3 is CASSPRGLGDSPLHF.

This clone was seen at least ten times. The read is 3 residues too short to cover the CDR3 end, so that end is filled in from the germline J gene. The rearrangement links TRBV5-1 to TRBJ2-7; 11 bases line up with TRBD1. This CDR3 has 15 amino acids. Looked up from germline, CDR1 is SGHRS and CDR2 is YFSETQ. V shed 2 bases, J shed 5 bases, and the junction held 6 bases outside the gene matches. The covered CDR3 bases are TGCGCCAGCAGCTTAGGGGACAGGGGGTTCAACGAG. This translates into CASSLGDRGFNE. The whole CDR3 is CASSLGDRGFNEQYF.

The sample holds many counts of this clone. The read stops 3 residues short of the end of the CDR3; the missing end is completed from the germline J gene. V is TRBV6-7 and J is TRBJ2-3; 10 nucleotides align to TRBD2. TRBV6-7 is designated an ORF whose function remains uncertain. The CDR3 has 17 amino acids. Incomplete CDR3 DNA: TGTGCCAGCAGTTTCCTATCCGGGACTAGCGAGTTTCTGGCG. This gives the protein CASSFLSGTSEFLA. In full, the CDR3 reads CASSFLSGTSEFLAQYF.

This clone has just a few counts. Coverage ceases 3 residues before the CDR3 finishes, and the germline J gene fills in the end. The rearrangement joins TRBV18 to TRBJ1-1; no definite D call. The V end lost 3 bases, the J end lost 0 bases, and 8 bases lay between the germline ends. CDR3 length: 14 amino acids. Germline V gene data show CDR1 as KGHSH and CDR2 as LQKENI. CDR3 loop: CASSPRGVNTEAFF. The sequenced part of the CDR3 DNA is TGTGCCAGCTCACCCCGGGGAGTGAACACTGAA.

This clone was detected ten times or more. The read stops 3 residues short of the end of the CDR3; the missing end is completed from the germline J gene. The chain uses TRBV7-3 and TRBJ2-7; 10 bases fit TRBD2. Germline V lookup: CDR1 SGHTA, CDR2 FQGTGA. The CDR3 has 15 residues. The V and J ends lost 2 bases and 2 bases, in that order; junction bases with no gene match: 3. CDR3 bases read: TGTGCCAGCAGCTTACTAGCGGGGGTTGCCTACGAG. Its translation: CASSLLAGVAYE. The entire CDR3 protein reads CASSLLAGVAYEQYF.

This clone was seen ten or more times. The read ends 3 residues early relative to the CDR3; the germline J gene fills the gap. The J gene is TRBJ1-6, the V gene TRBV20-1, with D maybe TRBD1 (5 bases). Germline CDR1 DFQATT, CDR2 SNEGSKA (reference sequence). Trimming took off 2 bases at V and 5 bases at J, with 22 bases between the two ends. This CDR3 contains 18 residues. The CDR3 bases that were read are TGCAGTGCTAGAAGGTTAAACGAGGGGAGCACGGATAATTCACCC. This sequence encodes CSARRLNEGSTDNSP. The entire CDR3 protein is CSARRLNEGSTDNSPLHF.

This clone was counted ten times or more. The sequence runs out 3 residues before the end of the CDR3; the remainder is reconstructed from the germline J gene. The chain employs TRBV19 and TRBJ1-4, with D unresolved. The CDR3 is made up of 14 amino acids. CDR1 LNHDA and CDR2 SQIVND come from the germline V gene (reference sequence). The DNA read from the CDR3 is TGTGCCAGTAGCCGGCAGCTTAGCGGGGTGAAA. Residues: CASSRQLSGVK. In full, the CDR3 reads CASSRQLSGVKLFF.

Concerning this clone itself: The read ends 3 residues shy of where the CDR3 ends; the end is completed using the germline J gene. The chain couples TRBV19 to TRBJ1-6; the D is unclear. In germline, CDR1 is LNHDA, CDR2 SQIVND (reference sequence). The CDR3 totals 14 residues. V shed 6 bases and J shed 0 bases, with 6 bases lying between them. The covered CDR3 bases are TGTGCCAGTAGACAGAGCTCCTATAATTCACCC. Residues: CASRQSSYNSP. From start to end, the CDR3 is CASRQSSYNSPLHF.

In its sample, this clone was seen many times. Sequencing ends 3 residues short of the CDR3 end; the germline J gene provides the rest. The V call is TRBV20-1, the J call TRBJ1-5, with 7 bases matching TRBD1. CDR1 and CDR2 from the germline V gene are DFQATT and SNEGSKA (reference sequence). Unmatched junction bases numbered 10, after V lost 0 bases and J lost 2 bases. The CDR3 has 17 amino acids. CDR3 loop: CSARDETRGLGNQPQHF. Incomplete CDR3 DNA: TGCAGTGCTAGAGATGAAACTAGGGGGCTTGGCAATCAGCCC.

This clone was detected many times. Germline is not matched at one junction end, which may reflect a read error. The CDR3 end falls 3 residues outside the read, so it is completed with the germline J gene. The chain links TRBV7-7 to TRBJ2-1; 8 bases match TRBD1. CDR1 and CDR2 (germline): SSHAT, FNYEAQ (reference sequence). The CDR3 contains 12 residues. Here the CDR3 reads CASSDRGNEQFF. Incomplete CDR3 DNA: TGTGCTAGCAGCGACAGGGGTAATGAG.

This clone has only a few counts. The CDR3 is cut off 3 residues early in the read; its end comes from the germline J gene. The chain combines TRBV7-8 with TRBJ1-2; TRBD1 matches 7 bases. CDR1 SGHVS and CDR2 FQNEAQ come from the germline V gene. This CDR3 is built from 13 residues. The CDR3 bases that were read are TGTGCCAGCAGCTCCCACCAGGGGGTGGGC. As protein: CASSSHQGVG. The complete CDR3 sequence is CASSSHQGVGYTF.